This is a list of T cell receptor beta chains from one sample in a study of early T cells in non-severe SARS-CoV-2 infection. TCRdb passed the 5' RACE reads through MiXCR, listing each CDR3 protein once. Of approximately 39,000 distinct CDR3 sequences in the sample, about 4.5% are singletons; the top ten hold around 15%. The material sequenced was whole blood. The receptors shown here come from an adult who was a healthcare worker with PCR-confirmed SARS-CoV-2 infection or an uninfected control (not recorded which). CDR3s include the opening cysteine and the closing phenylalanine or tryptophan. Each record gives: D gene, V gene, J gene, clone size, CDR3 DNA, CDR3 protein. A D gene is named only where the DNA matches it firmly. Rows give clone size only sometimes, using once, few, many, or a class for an expanded clone.

>-|TRBV5-4|TRBJ1-1|many
TGTGCCAGCAGCACGATGACGCGGCTGAACACTGAAGCTTTCTTT
CASSTMTRLNTEAFF
>-|TRBV25-1|TRBJ1-2|many
TGTGCCAGCAGCCATGCAACAGGCTCCTATGGCTACACCTTC
CASSHATGSYGYTF
>-|TRBV4-1|TRBJ1-1|many
TGCGCCAGCAGCCATAACAGGGCCATGAACACTGAAGCTTTCTTT
CASSHNRAMNTEAFF
>TRBD1|TRBV7-9|TRBJ1-1|few
TGTGCCAGCAGCGCTATGGCGGGACAGACTGAAGCTTTCTTT
CASSAMAGQTEAFF
>-|TRBV7-9|TRBJ2-3|-
TGTGCCAGCAGCACTATCCTCAGCACGTCAAACACAGATACGCAGTATTTT
CASSTILSTSNTDTQYF
>-|TRBV3-1|TRBJ1-1|few
TGTGCCAGCAGCCAATCAAGCGGGAGGGAAGCTTTCTTT
CASSQSSGREAFF
>TRBD2|TRBV5-1|TRBJ2-1|-
TGCGCCAGCAGATCCGGGACTAGCTTTAATGAGCAGTTCTTC
CASRSGTSFNEQFF
>TRBD1|TRBV2|TRBJ2-7|many
TGTGCCAGCAGTCTCCGGACAGGGGGTGAGAACGAGCAGTACTTC
CASSLRTGGENEQYF
>-|TRBV13|TRBJ1-6|many
TGTGCCAGCAGCTCCCCGGGATCCTATAATTCACCCCTCCACTTT
CASSSPGSYNSPLHF
>TRBD2|TRBV3-1|TRBJ2-7|many
TGTGCCAGCAGCCCTCTAGCGGGGGGGCACGAGCAGTACTTC
CASSPLAGGHEQYF
>TRBD1|TRBV6-5|TRBJ2-3|many
TGTGCCAGCAGCGACAGGGGGCCTAAGGATACGCAGTATTTT
CASSDRGPKDTQYF
>-|TRBV10-1|TRBJ2-7|many
TGCGCCAGCAGCTTGGACGGGGAAGGGGAGCAGTACTTC
CASSLDGEGEQYF
>-|TRBV5-1|TRBJ2-3|many
TGCGCCAGCAGCCACGGAGGGGGGACAGATACGCAGTATTTT
CASSHGGGTDTQYF
>-|TRBV2|TRBJ2-1|many
TGTGCCAGCAGTGAAGGAGGGGGGGCCGGTCAGTTCTTC
CASSEGGGAGQFF
>-|TRBV4-1|TRBJ2-6|many
TGCGCCAGCAGCCAAGAGGGGGCTCCGTCCTCTGGGGCCAACGTCCTGACTTTC
CASSQEGAPSSGANVLTF
>-|TRBV7-9|TRBJ1-2|few
TGTGCCAGCAGCTTTGGACAGCGGGCGAGTGGCTACACCTTC
CASSFGQRASGYTF
>TRBD1|TRBV2|TRBJ2-2|few
TGTGCCAGCAGGGGGGACAGGTTTACCGGGGAGCTGTTTTTT
CASRGDRFTGELFF
>-|TRBV5-4|TRBJ2-1|many
TGTGCCAGCAGCTTGAAGGGGGGCTCCTACAATGAGCAGTTCTTC
CASSLKGGSYNEQFF
>-|TRBV6-6|TRBJ1-4|many
TGTGCCAGCAGTTCGCCCCCGGGGGTAGGAGTTGGTTTGAATGAAAAACTGTTTTTT
CASSSPPGVGVGLNEKLFF
>-|TRBV6-5|TRBJ2-3|many
TGTGCCAGCAGATCAAACCTTGGAGATACGCAGTATTTT
CASRSNLGDTQYF
>TRBD1|TRBV25-1|TRBJ1-1|many
TGTGCCAGCAGTGAAGTGACCCAGAAGGACAGGGGGCCCGCTGAAGCTTTCTTT
CASSEVTQKDRGPAEAFF
>-|TRBV2|TRBJ2-1|many
TGTGCCCCCGGGAAGTTTTCTGGGACTGGCGATGAGCAGTTCTTC
CAPGKFSGTGDEQFF
>-|TRBV27|TRBJ2-3|large
TGTGCCAGCAGTTCCCAACAGGGAATTGCGACAGATACGCAGTATTTT
CASSSQQGIATDTQYF
>-|TRBV11-3|TRBJ2-1|many
TGTGCCAGCAGCTTAGATCGTAGCTACAATGAGCAGTTCTTC
CASSLDRSYNEQFF
>TRBD2|TRBV7-6|TRBJ2-3|few
TGTGCCAGCAGCTTACATCCTAGCGGGGGGACCACAGATACGCAGTATTTT
CASSLHPSGGTTDTQYF
>-|TRBV7-9|TRBJ1-2|-
TGTGCCAGCAGCTCTTATGGGGACCTTCGATCTAACTATGGCTACACCTTC
CASSSYGDLRSNYGYTF
>-|TRBV19|TRBJ2-7|many
TGTGCCAGCTCGGGACTCCGGGAAGAGCAGTACTTC
CASSGLREEQYF
>-|TRBV7-9|TRBJ1-2|-
TGTGCCAGAGGGGGCTACACCTTC
CARGGYTF
>-|TRBV12-3/TRBV12-4|TRBJ1-2|few
TGTGCCAGCAGTGGCGGGACCGTCTATGGCTACACCTTC
CASSGGTVYGYTF
>TRBD2|TRBV3-1|TRBJ2-1|few
TGTGCCAGCAGCCCGGGACTAGCGGACAATGAGCAGTTCTTC
CASSPGLADNEQFF
>TRBD2|TRBV3-1|TRBJ2-1|few
TGTGCCAGCAGCCCAATAATAGCGGGGTCCTACAATGAGCAGTTCTTC
CASSPIIAGSYNEQFF